This TCR beta chain appears in the sequencing data of a study of blood T cell repertoires in COVID-19. Germline CDR1 reads MNHNS; CDR2 reads SASEGT. Trimming took off 0 bases at V and 0 bases at J, with 9 bases between the two ends. CDR3 length equals 17 residues. TCRdb keeps only in-frame clones here, not all; method: immunoSEQ multiplex PCR. The table shows approximately 220,000 clones, with 83% occurring only once. Sequenced material: PBMCs or T cells enriched from blood (not recorded which). V and J are TRBV6-1 and TRBJ1-6; D remains unclear. This TCR derives from a woman aged 50 to 65 who had been exposed to COVID-19. The CDR3 protein is CASSEAVPSSYNSPLHF. CDR3 nucleotides: TGTGCCAGCAGTGAAGCGGTTCCCAGCTCCTATAATTCACCCCTCCACTTT.